These 5 T cell receptor beta chains were sequenced from one sample in a study of radiotherapy plus CTLA-4 blockade in lung cancer. Assay used: immunoSEQ multiplex PCR; TCRdb lists only in-frame clones, some missing. The data contain over 95,000 clones, roughly 74% of them singletons. This sample comprised peripheral blood, obtained from a patient treated with radiotherapy plus ipilimumab. All receptors come from a human donor with non-small cell lung cancer who had a partial response to radiotherapy plus ipilimumab. Some clones in this sample may be carry-over from other donors' samples.

The rearrangement uses TRBV4-2 and TRBJ2-7, with TRBD2 identical over 7 bases. The CDR3 length is 15 residues. Germline lookup yields CDR1 LGHNA and CDR2 YNFKEQ. The V and J ends lost 1 base and 3 bases, in that order; junction bases with no gene match: 6. CDR3 region: CASSQVGGKLYEQYF. CDR3 DNA: TGTGCCAGCAGCCAAGTGGGGGGGAAACTCTACGAGCAGTACTTC.

This clone showed up many times. V and J are TRBV10-3 and TRBJ1-6; tentative D call: TRBD1 (6 bases). Germline V CDR1 and CDR2: ENHRY, SYGVKD. The CDR3 runs to 14 residues. The V gene lost 8 bases and the J gene lost 8 bases, with 16 bases spanning the gap. The CDR3 reads CAIGSGAYDSPLHF. The CDR3 coding sequence is TGTGCCATCGGATCAGGGGCTTATGATTCACCCCTCCACTTT.

This clone was observed once. The genes are TRBV29-1 and TRBJ1-4; 9 bases align to TRBD1. V lost 7 bases, J lost 6 bases, and 3 bases stayed unmatched. Germline V CDR1 and CDR2: SQVTM, ANQGSEA. There are 12 residues in the CDR3. The CDR3, as DNA: TGCAGCGGCCGGGACAGGGATGAAAAACTGTTTTTT. Translated, it gives CSGRDRDEKLFF.

This clone was observed a few times. This chain connects TRBV28 to TRBJ1-2; D is unclear. Germline V gives CDR1 MDHEN, CDR2 SYDVKM. V was clipped by 8 bases and J by 8 bases, with 15 bases between them. The CDR3 loop spans 12 amino acids. The DNA of the CDR3 is TGTGCCAGCGGAACGGTCCTGGGCGGCTACACCTTC. Translating gives CASGTVLGGYTF.

This clone appeared a single time. The chain combines TRBV21-1 with TRBJ2-7; TRBD1 is the table's D call and was not checked against the DNA. TRBV21-1 is a recognized pseudogene. This CDR3 is 19 amino acids long. The CDR3: CASPEGKDRGRGGSYEQYF. The CDR3, as DNA: TGTGCCAGCCCGGAGGGAAAAGATAGGGGGCGCGGAGGTTCCTACGAGCAGTACTTC.